This T cell receptor (beta chain) was documented in a study of response to subunit inactivated influenza vaccine. Broader study findings: Only a handful of new T cells, the authors suggested, are recruited with each seasonal influenza vaccination.

MiXCR was run by TCRdb on the RT-PCR reads, yielding one entry per CDR3 protein. The sample lists a few hundred thousand distinct CDR3 sequences; around 9.9% were seen once. Concerning this clonotype: No antigen is known for it.

The length of the CDR3 is 14 residues. The germline V gene encodes CDR1 KGHSH and CDR2 LQKENI. The germline V and J ends were trimmed by 1 base and 2 bases, with 8 bases remaining between them. The source is a man aged 50-59 years who received an inactivated influenza vaccine. V gene TRBV18 combines with J gene TRBJ1-2, with a tentative D call TRBD1 (5 bases). The material was PBMCs from blood, obtained roughly 45 days after vaccination. The CDR3 region has the DNA TGTGCCAGCTCACCACGAAAGGGGAACTATGGCTACACCTTC. Translated, it gives CASSPRKGNYGYTF.